This TCR beta chain was documented in a study of identical twins. This CDR3 region has 14 residues. Germline V CDR1 and CDR2: SGHTS, YDEGEE. V was clipped by 4 bases and J by 11 bases, with 21 bases between them. This clonotype has a count of ten or more. Unique molecular identifiers were present on the cDNA, which also gained a universal primer site by template switching. TCRdb re-analysed the 5' RACE reads in MiXCR, keeping a single row per CDR3 protein. Here the sample spans roughly 260,000 distinct CDR3 sequences, 6% to 8.5% being singletons. The same data also contributed to another study, on yellow fever vaccine responses in identical twins. According to that study: The authors reported partly convergent, partly personalized vaccine responses in identical twins.

The clonotype comes from a woman under 30 in good health. The sequencing sample was made of CD8+ T cells sorted from blood. The chain employs TRBV5-8 and TRBJ1-1; D might be TRBD1 (5 bases). CDR3: CASSRLTRERGAFF. For the CDR3, the DNA is TGTGCCAGCAGCAGACTGACCAGGGAGAGGGGCGCTTTCTTT.